This is a list of T cell receptor beta chains from one sample in a study of long-term antiretroviral therapy in people with HIV. Sequenced by immunoSEQ multiplex PCR; TCRdb stores in-frame clones only, minus some. In the table there are 25,000 to 30,000 clones, more than 75% of which are singletons. The input for sequencing was unsorted PBMCs, taken roughly 4.8 years after starting antiretroviral therapy. The receptors derive from a man aged 40-50 years with HIV. Each CDR3 is given with its conserved first and last residue.

V	J	CDR3
TRBV7-9	TRBJ2-6	CASSPSSVLTF
TRBV5-1	TRBJ2-1	CASSLVSVGNYNEQFF
TRBV29-1	TRBJ2-1	CSVDLAVLYNEQFF
TRBV6-5	TRBJ1-1	CASSYSDRNTEAFF
TRBV5-6	TRBJ2-5	CASSLSSGPGTQYF
TRBV5-4	TRBJ2-3	CASSPGLGNSDTQYF
TRBV9	TRBJ1-1	CASSEEAGRGNTEAFF
TRBV4-3	TRBJ2-1	CASSPTRTPDEQFF
TRBV10-3	TRBJ2-2	CAISGTGATGELFF
TRBV4-1	TRBJ2-7	CASSQISDGTYEQYF
TRBV15	TRBJ2-5	CATSSRWASARETQYF
TRBV6-6	TRBJ1-3	CASVRTTSTGNTIYF
TRBV29-1	TRBJ1-1	CSVGSGNTEAFF
TRBV9	TRBJ2-3	CASSVETAPGEQYF
TRBV11-2	TRBJ1-3	CASSSDRSSGNTIYF
TRBV7-9	TRBJ2-5	CASSQILQETQYF
TRBV7-2	TRBJ2-7	CASSPYGNNPGGTQYF
TRBV18	TRBJ1-1	CASSPEGTPNTEAFF
TRBV5-1	TRBJ1-5	CASSLDGRDNQPQHF
TRBV18	TRBJ2-7	CASSPGQGRTYEQYF
TRBV5-4	TRBJ2-1	CASSGESSYNEQFF
TRBV25-1	TRBJ2-3	CASSDPLAGGNLDTQYF
TRBV5-8	TRBJ2-2	CASSLRGQNTGELFF
TRBV7-8	TRBJ2-7	CASSPIVGGSHEQYF
TRBV29-1	TRBJ2-1	CSGADGGSYNEQFF
TRBV10-3	TRBJ2-3	CAISESSGSDTQYF
TRBV7-9	TRBJ2-1	CASSLIGGSGDNEQFF
TRBV2	TRBJ1-3	CASSDRPREDTIYF
TRBV5-4	TRBJ2-3	CASGLGGTDTQYF
TRBV11-3	TRBJ2-2	CASSLGKGTRDTGELFF
TRBV5-4	TRBJ1-2	CASSLWGAEGYTF
TRBV10-3	TRBJ2-2	CATQTGGPTTGELFF
TRBV29-1	TRBJ2-2	CSVGDSNTGELFF
TRBV2	TRBJ1-2	CASSERGQGAYGYTF
TRBV6-4	TRBJ1-1	CASQRMPGATEAFF
TRBV5-1	TRBJ1-1	CASSKGGTGALHTEAFF
TRBV20-1	TRBJ2-4	CSATSGGIQYF
TRBV25-1	TRBJ2-5	CASSGKQGETQYF
TRBV5-4	TRBJ2-2	CASSPAVNTGELFF
TRBV19	TRBJ1-2	CASSSGGLHGYTF
TRBV5-4	TRBJ2-3	CASSQTGGFTDTQYF
TRBV27	TRBJ2-7	CASSFSPPSYEQYF
TRBV18	TRBJ1-2	CASSPGDDGYTF
TRBV19	TRBJ1-5	CASSIPGQGSNQPQHF
TRBV25-1	TRBJ2-5	CASSESPGGIGETQYF
TRBV7-9	TRBJ2-7	CASSSRGGTELYEQYF
TRBV6-1	TRBJ1-5	CASSQGGYPPQHF
TRBV7-9	TRBJ1-3	CASRGISSGNTIYF
TRBV27	TRBJ2-7	CASSHTSTSYEQYF
TRBV15	TRBJ2-1	CATSRDLASSYNEQFF
TRBV10-2	TRBJ2-2	CASRDSLAGELFF
TRBV29-1	TRBJ1-1	CSVGSGADTEAFF
TRBV6-4	TRBJ2-7	CASTSGGWASSYEQYF
TRBV4-1	TRBJ1-5	CASSQGQGHDSNQPQHF
TRBV7-8	TRBJ2-1	CASSLNGGGSSYNEQFF
TRBV10-3	TRBJ2-7	CAIRLAGGYEQYF
TRBV18	TRBJ2-7	CASSPLGDSSYEQYF
TRBV13	TRBJ2-3	CASSFPVSGGDTDTQYF
TRBV7-9	TRBJ2-7	CASSYHTGTSGTYEQYF